Sequencing of this TCR beta chain was carried out in a study of T cells in Graves' hyperthyroidism and ophthalmopathy (dated by TCRdb to the late 2010s). General notes on the study: Peripheral blood was sampled at the time of initial diagnosis, prior to any treatment. In about 6 Graves' hyperthyroidism patients, the study also compared T-cell repertoires from thyroid tissue with T-cell repertoires from blood. The paper describes TCR Vbeta CDR3 sequencing of 120 to 150 peripheral blood samples, made up of 43 ophthalmopathy patients, some 80 hyperthyroidism patients and roughly 17 progressor patients. The 100 discovery patients were randomly split 7:3 into training and test sets. An independent validation cohort of around 20 hyperthyroidism patients and some 15 patients who later progressed to ophthalmopathy tested prospective prediction of ophthalmopathy. Following sampling, methimazole starting at 30 mg daily was given to hyperthyroidism patients, and high-dose intravenous methylprednisolone was given to ophthalmopathy patients. To identify TCR V-J signatures that set the groups apart, the researchers used a discovery cohort of approximately 98 patients, made up of 40 to 45 with Graves' ophthalmopathy and 57 with stable Graves' hyperthyroidism.

The investigation overall reported the following: Sample size was not statistically predetermined, and investigators were not blinded to group allocation. During validation, the model predicted progression to ophthalmopathy a median of roughly six months ahead of onset, with around 65% sensitivity and 72.22% specificity. A model built on a 13 V-J signature distinguished ophthalmopathy from stable hyperthyroidism, reaching approximately 89% sensitivity and around 81% specificity in cross-validation and 80%/75% in testing. Most expanded thyroid clonotypes (frequency above 0.001) were also detected in blood, suggesting blood repertoires may reflect thyroid immune responses.

Amplification of TCR beta CDR3 regions was carried out from RNA transcripts. The TCR CDR3 was subjected to a first round of RT-PCR using the HTBI primer set and the Qiagen OneStep RT-PCR kit. Libraries were constructed in a second round of multiplex PCR, after which size selection and purification were carried out. Paired-end sequencing of the libraries was performed with 100 bp reads on an Illumina HiSeq2000. Under the source paper's analysis protocol: SOAPnuke was used to process the raw data, throwing out any read that contained adapters or uncalled bases, had a mean Phred below 15, or lacked an exact constant-primer or identifier match. High-quality paired reads were merged using COPE v1.2.5, and each unique nucleotide sequence was defined as a clonotype. MiTCR v1.1 was used to align the clonotypes against IMGT TRBV, TRBD and TRBJ reference segments. Only V-J combinations with frequency above 0.0001, covering about 99% of repertoires, were analysed. The TCS score was defined as the ratio of F50 (clonal expansion) to E x V (chaos), calculated using BLOSUM62-based TCRdist between CDR3 peptides within each V-J. Welch's t-statistics and random forest reduced roughly 500 V-J features to about 12, which were used in a naive Bayes classifier (R e1071). Using fastp trimming at Q25 and MiXCR clonotype assembly, TCRdb reanalyzed the public sequencing data and kept in-frame beta chains. Rows matching on CDR3 protein sequence are summarized as one entry with the most common DNA and genes. The V and J calls reflect TCRdb's pipeline rather than the authors' work. This sample lists fewer than 700,000 distinct CDR3 sequences; 17% were detected once. Of the sample, approximately 16% is held by the ten largest clones.

This clonotype was counted many times. Its antigen remains unidentified. No per-base quality is available; no much larger clone lies one base away. Spanning cysteine to phenylalanine, the CDR3 consists of 14 amino acids. The kept DNA is CDR3 alone, 42 bases in frame from the first base. Trimming accounts for 4 bases at V and 5 bases at J, while the number of junction bases matched to no gene is 3. In the germline V gene (reference sequence), CDR1 corresponds to LGHDT and CDR2 to YNNKEL. In the ophthalmopathy patients, disease was moderately to severely active, with a Clinical Activity Score of 3 or more, a NOSPECS grade of 4 or more, and a duration of less than 3 months. Any patient with an uncontrolled infection, another autoimmune disease, pregnancy or lactation was excluded. Clinical symptoms, serum thyroxine and TRAb, thyroid ultrasound, and orbital computed tomography formed the basis for the diagnoses. Ficoll-Paque density gradient centrifugation was used to isolate PBMCs from about 9.4 ml of fresh peripheral blood. Total RNA was extracted using Trizol reagent, and RNA quality was assessed on an Agilent 2100 Bioanalyzer.

The source of this sequence is a woman aged 18-35 years with Graves' ophthalmopathy. The rearranged chain carries TRBV3-1 and TRBJ2-1; 9 bases in the junction line up with TRBD1. The sequencing input was blood. This receptor has the CDR3 CASSRTGANNEQFF. The bases read TGTGCCAGCAGCCGGACAGGGGCGAACAATGAGCAGTTCTTC.